This T cell receptor beta chain was sequenced during a study of CD8 T cell repertoires and HIV-1 epitope variants. The V and J ends lost 5 bases and 2 bases, in that order; junction bases with no gene match: 6. The CDR3 consists of 14 residues. Germline CDR1 SGHTA, CDR2 FQGNSA. Sequencing used immunoSEQ multiplex PCR; TCRdb keeps in-frame clones, though not all of them. The sample shows a few thousand clones, roughly two thirds of them seen only once. This clone was detected only a few times. Its antigen remains unidentified. The sequence was obtained from a male donor with HIV. Sequences were obtained from cultured CD8+ T cells derived from PBMCs. V and J are TRBV7-2 and TRBJ2-7, with 7 bases lining up with TRBD2. For the CDR3, the DNA is TGTGCCAGCAGCCTAGGGACTACTACCTACGAGCAGTACTTC. Its protein is CASSLGTTTYEQYF.